This TCR beta chain was documented in a study of blood T cells in healthy people across ages. Caucasian individuals from Russia who were healthy and aged 6 to 90 acted as donors. The CDR3 loop spans 14 amino acids. V dropped 4 bases and J dropped 6; count of bases not matched to a gene: 9. Germline assignment: CDR1 SGHRS and CDR2 YFSETQ. The second PCR ran roughly 7 to 11 cycles with a sample-barcoded 5' primer and J-beta primers. TCRdb ran MiXCR on the 5' RACE reads and lists one entry per CDR3 protein. This table has roughly 1.5 million distinct CDR3 sequences, approximately 42% appearing once. Sequencing was carried out using blood. The chain is built from TRBV5-1 and TRBJ1-2; 7 bases agree with TRBD1. This TCR came from a woman aged 18-29 years in good health. CDR3 bases: TGCGCCAGCAGCCAGAAGACAGGGTCGAATGGCTACACCTTC. It yields the protein CASSQKTGSNGYTF.